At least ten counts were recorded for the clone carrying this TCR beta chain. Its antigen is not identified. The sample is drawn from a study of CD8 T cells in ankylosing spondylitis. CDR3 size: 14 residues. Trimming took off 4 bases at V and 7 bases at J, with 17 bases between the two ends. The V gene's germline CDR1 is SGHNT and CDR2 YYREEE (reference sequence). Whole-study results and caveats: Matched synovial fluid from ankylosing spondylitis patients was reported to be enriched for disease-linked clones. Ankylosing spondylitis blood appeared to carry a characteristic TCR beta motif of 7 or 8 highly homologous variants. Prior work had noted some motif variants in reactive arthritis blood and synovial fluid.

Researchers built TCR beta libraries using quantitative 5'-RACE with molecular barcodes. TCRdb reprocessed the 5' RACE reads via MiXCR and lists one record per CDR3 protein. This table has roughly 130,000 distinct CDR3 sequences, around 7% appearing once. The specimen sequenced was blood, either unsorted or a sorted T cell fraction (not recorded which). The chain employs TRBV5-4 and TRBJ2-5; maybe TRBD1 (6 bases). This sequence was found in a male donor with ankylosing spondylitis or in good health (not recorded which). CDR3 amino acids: CASSADRLSMTQYF. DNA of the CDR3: TGTGCCAGCAGCGCGGACAGACTCTCGATGACCCAGTACTTC. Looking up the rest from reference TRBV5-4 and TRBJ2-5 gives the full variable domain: ETGVTQSPTHLIKTRGQQVTLRCSSQSGHNTVSWYQQALGQGPQFIFQYYREEENGRGNFPPRFSGLQFPNYSSELNVNALELDDSALYLCASSADRLSMTQYFGPGTRLLVL.